These T cell receptor beta chains were read from a single sample in a study of blood T cell repertoires in COVID-19. Profiled with immunoSEQ multiplex PCR; TCRdb holds only in-frame clones, not every one. The table shows about 430,000 clones, with more than 70% occurring only once. Material for sequencing was PBMCs or T cells enriched from blood (not recorded which). All receptors come from a young woman who had been exposed to COVID-19. The CDR3 runs from the conserved cysteine through the conserved F or W. Fields, in order: CDR3 protein, CDR3 DNA, clone size, J gene, D gene, V gene. A D gene is named only where the DNA matches it firmly. Size is omitted from some rows. Given values are once, few, many or a class for expanded clones.

CDR3: CASSLFGGGGRETQYF
DNA: TGTGCCAGCAGTTTATTTGGCGGGGGGGGTCGAGAGACCCAGTACTTC
size: once
J: TRBJ2-5
D: TRBD2
V: TRBV27

CDR3: CASSLTGTYEQYF
DNA: TGTGCCAGCAGCTTAACAGGGACCTACGAGCAGTACTTC
size: .
J: TRBJ2-7
D: .
V: TRBV5-5

CDR3: CASSRGRGVVGTEAFF
DNA: TGCGCCAGCAGCCGGGGGAGGGGGGTTGTTGGCACTGAAGCTTTCTTT
size: .
J: TRBJ1-1
D: .
V: TRBV4-1

CDR3: CASSLFPGGPLGDTQYF
DNA: TGTGCCAGCAGCTTATTTCCGGGGGGGCCTCTGGGAGATACGCAGTATTTT
size: .
J: TRBJ2-3
D: TRBD2
V: TRBV13

CDR3: CASSPLNSPLHF
DNA: TGTGCCAGCAGCCCCCTAAATTCACCCCTCCACTTT
size: .
J: TRBJ1-6
D: .
V: TRBV7-9

CDR3: CASSDPRGSTGEQYF
DNA: TGTGCCAGCAGTGACCCGAGGGGGTCGACCGGCGAGCAGTACTTC
size: .
J: TRBJ2-7
D: .
V: TRBV27

CDR3: CASSPLWTGGGTIYF
DNA: TGTGCCAGCAGCCCTCTATGGACAGGGGGAGGCACCATATATTTT
size: .
J: TRBJ1-3
D: TRBD1
V: TRBV14

CDR3: CASSFGLAGGIAYEQYF
DNA: TGTGCCAGCAGCTTTGGACTAGCGGGGGGTATCGCCTACGAGCAGTACTTC
size: .
J: TRBJ2-7
D: TRBD2
V: TRBV3-1/TRBV3-2

CDR3: CASSELRVNTEAFF
DNA: TGTGCCAGCAGTGAATTGAGGGTGAACACTGAAGCTTTCTTT
size: .
J: TRBJ1-1
D: .
V: TRBV2

CDR3: CASSLASARGNYGYTF
DNA: TGTGCCAGCAGCTTAGCTTCGGCCAGGGGGAACTATGGCTACACCTTC
size: .
J: TRBJ1-2
D: TRBD1
V: TRBV7-2

CDR3: CASSQVGASDTQYF
DNA: TGCGCCAGCAGCCAAGTGGGGGCCTCAGATACGCAGTATTTT
size: .
J: TRBJ2-3
D: .
V: TRBV4-1

CDR3: CASSLAASGYQETQYF
DNA: TGCGCCAGCAGCTTGGCCGCTAGCGGGTACCAAGAGACCCAGTACTTC
size: .
J: TRBJ2-5
D: TRBD2
V: TRBV5-1

CDR3: CAISGTNDETQYF
DNA: TGTGCCATCAGCGGGACTAACGACGAGACCCAGTACTTC
size: .
J: TRBJ2-5
D: TRBD2
V: TRBV10-3

CDR3: CSSMSSGRTDEQFF
DNA: TGCAGCAGCATGTCTAGCGGGAGAACCGATGAGCAGTTCTTC
size: .
J: TRBJ2-1
D: TRBD2
V: TRBV29-1

CDR3: CASSPPGGWNEQFF
DNA: TGTGCCAGCTCACCACCGGGAGGATGGAATGAGCAGTTCTTC
size: .
J: TRBJ2-1
D: .
V: TRBV18

CDR3: CASSFGNTGELFF
DNA: TGTGCCAGCAGTTTTGGCAACACCGGGGAGCTGTTTTTT
size: .
J: TRBJ2-2
D: .
V: TRBV27

CDR3: CAISLRVTEGYTF
DNA: TGTGCCATCAGTCTGAGGGTTACTGAAGGCTACACCTTC
size: .
J: TRBJ1-2
D: .
V: TRBV10-3

CDR3: CASSLFVSNQVGEAFF
DNA: TGTGCCAGCAGCTTATTTGTTTCTAATCAGGTCGGTGAAGCTTTCTTT
size: .
J: TRBJ1-1
D: .
V: TRBV7-2

CDR3: CASSFKPQGSFYGYTF
DNA: TGTGCCAGCAGTTTTAAGCCACAGGGGTCATTCTATGGCTACACCTTC
size: .
J: TRBJ1-2
D: TRBD1
V: TRBV27

CDR3: CASSIGRTGNSPLHF
DNA: TGTGCCAGTAGTATCGGGCGGACAGGTAATTCACCCCTCCACTTT
size: .
J: TRBJ1-6
D: TRBD1
V: TRBV19

CDR3: CASSPTSGSTGELFF
DNA: TGTGCCAGCAGCCCCACCAGCGGTAGCACCGGGGAGCTGTTTTTT
size: .
J: TRBJ2-2
D: .
V: TRBV7-2

CDR3: CASSSTGQGSSEQYF
DNA: TGTGCCAGCAGCTCGACGGGACAGGGTTCCTCCGAGCAGTACTTC
size: .
J: TRBJ2-7
D: TRBD1
V: TRBV7-9

CDR3: CASSQVRAQELRYGYTF
DNA: TGCGCCAGCAGCCAAGTCAGGGCGCAAGAGCTACGCTATGGCTACACCTTC
size: .
J: TRBJ1-2
D: .
V: TRBV4-3

CDR3: CASSQIGDWTQYF
DNA: TGTGCCAGCAGCCAAATCGGGGACTGGACCCAGTACTTC
size: .
J: TRBJ2-5
D: .
V: TRBV4-2

CDR3: CASSSQQGPVDQPQHF
DNA: TGTGCCAGCAGCTCGCAACAGGGCCCCGTCGATCAGCCCCAGCATTTT
size: .
J: TRBJ1-5
D: .
V: TRBV7-9

CDR3: CSARTRTLAFF
DNA: TGCAGTGCTAGAACCAGGACACTAGCTTTCTTT
size: .
J: TRBJ1-1
D: .
V: TRBV20-1

CDR3: CASSVEGTYNSPLHF
DNA: TGTGCCAGCAGCGTAGAGGGGACCTATAATTCACCCCTCCACTTT
size: .
J: TRBJ1-6
D: .
V: TRBV9

CDR3: CASSQLPLQTGGNGYTF
DNA: TGCGCCAGCAGCCAACTTCCCCTGCAAACAGGGGGCAATGGCTACACCTTC
size: few
J: TRBJ1-2
D: TRBD1
V: TRBV4-1